This TCR beta chain was sequenced in a study of cytomegalovirus exposure and HLA in healthy donors (dated by TCRdb to the late 2010s). In terms of the full investigation: According to an earlier analysis of several hundred of the donors, about 179 million T cells yielded over 90 million unique TCR beta sequences and 276 Gb of sequence data. Roughly 300 gigabases of sequencing data and tens of millions of unique TCR sequences were included in an early release covering over 600 HLA-typed donors. Among the roughly 380 genotyped donors, roughly 80% belonged to the genetic ancestry cluster associated with self-reported Caucasian donors. The study aimed to test whether signatures of past pathogen exposure could be identified by cataloging public T cell receptors. The study profiled the T cell repertoires of 500 to 800 subjects by immunosequencing and related them to cytomegalovirus serostatus. Along with the approximately 670-subject first cohort, a separate validation cohort of more than 90 different subjects was used. To predict cytomegalovirus infection status, the study brought together high-throughput TCR immunosequencing, statistical association of individual TCRs with disease status, and machine learning. A later analysis re-examined previously published TCR beta repertoires from more than 550 donors and added high-resolution HLA genotyping to investigate patterns of TCR occurrence. Rather than using new phenotypic data, the later analysis identified candidate immune exposures from TCR beta sequences and from how often those sequences occurred across donors. An earlier analysis of several hundred of the donors used high-throughput TCR beta sequencing to judge whether each TCR beta V gene segment behaved as functional or pseudogenic. Donor age, sex, ethnicity and CMV serostatus were compiled alongside the repertoire data. A later genetic analysis used genome-wide SNP genotypes for about 65% of the 666 donors, treating that subset as a discovery cohort. All discovery cohort repertoires had been generated using a single sequencing platform. HLA typing included class I and class II loci at four-digit resolution. Typing coverage varied by locus: about 620-630 donors for A, B, C, DRB1 and DQB1; roughly 560 for DQA1; around 570 for DPA1; around 490 for DPB1. Roughly 5 DR-DQ haplotypes were handled as single units for association and clustering, since linkage in the cohort was strong. Among some 410 genotyped donors of the cohort, an average of 235,054 unique TCR beta nucleotide sequences were sequenced per donor, roughly a sixth of them non-productive.

Paper-wide results and their limitations: In a later analysis, the rate of TCR association differed among HLA loci, with DRB1 alleles having the most associated TCRs and HLA-C alleles having the fewest. A few of the identified cytomegalovirus-associated TCR beta chains were confirmed in vitro to be specific for cytomegalovirus antigens. At a false discovery rate of 0.05, a later analysis linked under 20,000 TCR beta sequences to specific HLA alleles. Linkage disequilibrium might explain the correlated functional status among segregating V segments, but an unknown experimental factor could not be excluded. V-gene and J-gene trimming of TCR beta chains was associated with a missense DCLRE1C variant in a later genetic analysis, and the association was replicated in an independent cohort. CMV serostatus was the only immune exposure information available for the cohort. A cluster of highly shared sequence variants was judged likely to represent a technical artifact of the sequencing pipeline. Most CMV-associated TCR beta chains appeared to be HLA-restricted in a later analysis, and the HLA associations seemed to be driven largely by CMV exposure. While some public TCRs were present in many individuals, most TCR sequences turned up only very rarely across donors. Sequencing depth was assumed to be roughly uniform across donors in the presence/absence analyses, though that assumption may not hold. In an earlier analysis of 587 of the donors, most TCR beta V segments were observed in productive rearrangements about 90% or about 30% of the time, broadly matching IMGT annotations. The cohort was sequenced for TCR beta chains only, and without alpha or paired-chain data the features that could be detected were limited. A later genetic analysis reported fewer N-insertions in productive TCRs among donors in an Asian-associated ancestry cluster than the approximately 670-donor mean. Because counts were too low, about 15 rarely observed V segments, including chromosome 9 orphons, were left out of the earlier analysis of 587 of the donors. Because some donors lacked HLA typing at each locus, the association tests relied only on the typed subset. The study gave a list of over 150 TCR beta chains associated with cytomegalovirus. Some IMGT-functional V segments, including TRBV6-2 and TRBV6-3, could not be told apart with the 87-base-pair reads, so those segments were excluded. When HLA alleles, especially DR and DQ, strongly co-occurred, attributing TCR associations to individual alleles was difficult. In a later analysis, several top co-occurrence clusters were reported to appear linked to parvovirus B19, influenza, CMV and Epstein-Barr virus. The authors suggested that the approach could potentially be generalized to other disease states and immunological phenotypes. A further reported finding was that TCR beta sequences accurately predicted the HLA-A and HLA-B alleles for most subjects in the first cohort. In both the original and validation cohorts, the classifier was reported to diagnose cytomegalovirus status with high specificity and sensitivity. Compared with equally common non-associated chains, HLA-associated TCR beta chains in a later analysis were more clonally expanded and had lower generation probabilities.

The cohort consisted of 600 to 750 healthy bone marrow donors. Cohort members were all nominally healthy when sampled, although unrecorded immune exposures were likely present. The donor tested CMV seronegative, placing the donor among the 350 or so seronegative members of the cohort. Every donor gave a peripheral blood sample, and the peripheral blood mononuclear cells from that sample were used for TCR beta sequencing. The Qiagen DNeasy Blood Extraction Kit was used to extract genomic DNA from the blood cell samples. The library was generated by the immunoSEQ multiplex PCR assay. The multiplex PCR relied on a mix of 60 forward primers for TCR Vbeta segments and 13 reverse primers for TCR Jbeta segments. The CDR3 region of rearranged TCR beta genes was amplified from genomic DNA by a multiplex PCR assay. Amplified TCR beta libraries were sequenced as 87-base-pair reads on the Illumina HiSeq System. The source study handled its data this way. Across the 600 to 700 repertoires, a later analysis counted around 80 million unique TCR beta chains, roughly 11 million of which were shared by at least two donors. To remove PCR and sequencing errors, raw reads were error-corrected and collapsed into unique sequences using a nearest-neighbor algorithm that merged closely related sequences. CDR3 sequences were aligned to IMGT reference sequences to assign V, D and J gene segments. Each retained sequence needed at least a six-nucleotide match to both a V gene segment and a J gene segment. Rearrangements were classified as productive when the CDR3 lacked stop codons and remained in frame with V and J, and all other rearrangements were classified as non-productive. Following IMGT convention, CDR3 was defined as the stretch from the second conserved V-encoded cysteine to the conserved J-encoded phenylalanine. The earlier analysis of about 570 of the donors excluded any sequence lacking an unambiguous match to a single V gene segment. An earlier analysis of some 610 of the donors called V segments functional above 56.7% productive rearrangements and segregating when the between-donor standard deviation exceeded 5%. A statistical classification framework was developed to diagnose cytomegalovirus status using the catalog of TCR beta chain sequences. A later analysis assigned V and J genes by comparing TCR nucleotide sequences with IMGT/GENE-DB human TR gene sequences. The TCRdist pipeline was used in a later analysis to assign CDR3 sequences and most-parsimonious VDJ recombination scenarios. In a later analysis, every TCR beta chain was defined by the combination of its CDR3 amino acid sequence and its V-gene family, and reads without a unique V-gene family were dropped. As a way to deal with suspected cross-contamination and a sequencing artifact, a later analysis dropped 450 to 600 nucleotide sequences that were highly shared and had low generation probability. In a later analysis, a clonal expansion index for each public chain was calculated from normalized within-repertoire ranks of inferred template counts. Generation probabilities in a later analysis came from a VDJ recombination model fitted to out-of-frame rearrangements, and those results were checked against IGoR. A later analysis scored TCR-TCR, TCR-HLA and TCR-CMV co-occurrence with hypergeometric tests, applying a repertoire-size bias correction to TCR pairs. False discovery rates were estimated in a later analysis by permuting HLA or CMV assignments 20 times. In a later analysis, co-occurring TCRs were grouped with DBSCAN, and TCRdist sequence similarity was added when clustering was performed within HLA-allele-positive subsets. For co-occurrence clustering, repertoires with fewer than 30,000 or more than 120,000 public chains were excluded, along with roughly five repertoires with anomalous nucleotide sharing. In TCRdb, the immuneACCESS table is reduced to in-frame sequences with V and J assigned. These tables do not hold every clone; where another copy was compared, an unresolved V gene accounts for under half, and the others remain unexplained. D and trimming were read from the DNA, whereas the V and J calls and clone size are those reported in that table. This sample's clone table shows around 130,000 clones. The top ten clonotypes cover about 1.4% of the sample.

A note on this clone: Its specific antigen is unknown.

Reading the germline V gene gives CDR1 SNHLY and CDR2 FYNNEI. Counted from cysteine to phenylalanine, this CDR3 has 12 amino acids. Of all the DNA, just the CDR3 is kept, 36 bases in frame from base 1. V has 5 bases trimmed and J has 7 bases trimmed; junction bases matching no gene number 3. This receptor was taken from a woman in her 40s in good health and CMV-seronegative. This chain joins TRBV2 to TRBJ1-2, with 8 middle bases fitting TRBD1. The specimen was PBMCs. The sequence in DNA is TGTGCCAGCAGTTACAGGGGGGGTGGCTACACCTTC. The translation is CASSYRGGGYTF.